Below, one T cell receptor (beta chain) is given with its context. Antigen: not known. This entry is derived from a study of cytomegalovirus exposure and HLA in healthy donors. In the study overall: A subsequent analysis reported that the 120 validation repertoires were produced on the same platform that had also been used for the 666 first-cohort repertoires.

Germline V gene lookup returns CDR1 LNHDA and CDR2 SQIVND (reference sequence). Trimming stripped 6 bases from V and 3 bases from J, with 20 bases between. This CDR3 is 16 amino acids long. Only in-frame clones appear in the TCRdb table, and some are missing; sequencing was by immunoSEQ multiplex PCR. The table shows roughly 130,000 clones, with about 83% occurring only once. Separation from the approximately 660-subject first cohort characterized the roughly 120-subject validation cohort, to which the donors belonged. Findings of the study overall: Among the CMV-associated chains, three were confirmed in vitro as specific for CMV antigens. Investigators reported 164 TCR beta chains as tied to cytomegalovirus.

Sequenced sample: PBMCs. This chain joins TRBV19 and TRBJ1-2, with a possible D match to TRBD1 (5 bases). This receptor was taken from a woman in her 30s in good health and CMV-seronegative. The CDR3 sequence is CASSPSVGRVDYGYTF. The DNA of the CDR3 is TGTGCCAGTAGCCCATCGGTGGGCAGGGTGGACTATGGCTACACCTTC.